The following is a T cell receptor (beta chain) sequence with its context. Original methodology: Amplification from reference gene primers served as the basis for estimated nucleated cell counts. This table comes from immunoSEQ multiplex PCR, and its TCRdb copy is limited to in-frame clones, with some not included. The V and J calls and clone size are taken from that table; D and trimming were inferred from the DNA. Of 150,000 to 200,000 clones detected, about 86% appear once; the ten largest clones hold 11%. While infection was still active, Seattle patients were enrolled and then followed longitudinally. The data were obtained in a study of blood T cell repertoires in COVID-19. Study information: The analysed material was cDNA or gDNA that came from T cells, B-cell-depleted T cells, or PBMCs.

CDR3 length equals 14 residues. Trimming stripped 5 bases from V and 8 bases from J, with 13 bases between. Germline CDR1 reads MNHEY; CDR2 reads SVGAGI. V gene TRBV6-5 combines with J gene TRBJ1-6; D gene unclear. The receptor comes from a woman aged 55-70 years with COVID-19, enrolled during active disease. Sequencing was carried out using peripheral blood. The DNA for the CDR3 is TGTGCCAGCAGTCTCACAGTGAATGATTCACCCCTCCACTTT. Protein sequence: CASSLTVNDSPLHF.